A single T cell receptor beta chain is shown here with its context. Here immunoSEQ multiplex PCR was the method, and the copy in TCRdb shows in-frame clones only, minus some. Of approximately 200,000 clones listed, around 85% are singletons. The data were taken from a study of blood T cell repertoires in COVID-19. Study information: The cDNA or gDNA used as material had been derived from T cells, B-cell-depleted T cells, or PBMCs.

Recruits, aged about 18 to 100 years, lived in roughly 22 US areas. In Cohort 3, a recovered donor had either two negative PCRs, clearance, or symptom resolution. Per the germline V gene, CDR1 is LNHDA and CDR2 is SQIVND (reference sequence). The V end was cut by 4 bases, the J end by 1 base, with 7 bases between. This CDR3 comprises 13 residues. The V gene is TRBV19, the J gene TRBJ1-1; D unresolved. This sequence originates from a man aged 40-49 years who had recovered from COVID-19. Input material: PBMCs or T cells enriched from blood (not recorded which). The CDR3 loop is CASSTQRNTEAFF. The DNA for the CDR3 is TGTGCCAGTAGTACACAGAGGAACACTGAAGCTTTCTTT.